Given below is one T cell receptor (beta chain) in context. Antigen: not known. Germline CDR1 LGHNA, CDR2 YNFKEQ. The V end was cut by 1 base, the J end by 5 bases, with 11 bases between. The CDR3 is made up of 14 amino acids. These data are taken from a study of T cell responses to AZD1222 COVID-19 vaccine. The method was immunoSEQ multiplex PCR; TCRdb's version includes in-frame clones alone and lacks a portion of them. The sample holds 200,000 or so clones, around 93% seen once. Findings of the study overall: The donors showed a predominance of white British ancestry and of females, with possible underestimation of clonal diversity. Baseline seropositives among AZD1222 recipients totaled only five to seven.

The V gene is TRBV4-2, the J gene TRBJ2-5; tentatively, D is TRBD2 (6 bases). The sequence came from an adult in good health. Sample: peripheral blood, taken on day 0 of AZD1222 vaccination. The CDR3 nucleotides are TGTGCCAGCAGCCAAGCGGGAGTAGAGGAGACCCAGTACTTC. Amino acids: CASSQAGVEETQYF.